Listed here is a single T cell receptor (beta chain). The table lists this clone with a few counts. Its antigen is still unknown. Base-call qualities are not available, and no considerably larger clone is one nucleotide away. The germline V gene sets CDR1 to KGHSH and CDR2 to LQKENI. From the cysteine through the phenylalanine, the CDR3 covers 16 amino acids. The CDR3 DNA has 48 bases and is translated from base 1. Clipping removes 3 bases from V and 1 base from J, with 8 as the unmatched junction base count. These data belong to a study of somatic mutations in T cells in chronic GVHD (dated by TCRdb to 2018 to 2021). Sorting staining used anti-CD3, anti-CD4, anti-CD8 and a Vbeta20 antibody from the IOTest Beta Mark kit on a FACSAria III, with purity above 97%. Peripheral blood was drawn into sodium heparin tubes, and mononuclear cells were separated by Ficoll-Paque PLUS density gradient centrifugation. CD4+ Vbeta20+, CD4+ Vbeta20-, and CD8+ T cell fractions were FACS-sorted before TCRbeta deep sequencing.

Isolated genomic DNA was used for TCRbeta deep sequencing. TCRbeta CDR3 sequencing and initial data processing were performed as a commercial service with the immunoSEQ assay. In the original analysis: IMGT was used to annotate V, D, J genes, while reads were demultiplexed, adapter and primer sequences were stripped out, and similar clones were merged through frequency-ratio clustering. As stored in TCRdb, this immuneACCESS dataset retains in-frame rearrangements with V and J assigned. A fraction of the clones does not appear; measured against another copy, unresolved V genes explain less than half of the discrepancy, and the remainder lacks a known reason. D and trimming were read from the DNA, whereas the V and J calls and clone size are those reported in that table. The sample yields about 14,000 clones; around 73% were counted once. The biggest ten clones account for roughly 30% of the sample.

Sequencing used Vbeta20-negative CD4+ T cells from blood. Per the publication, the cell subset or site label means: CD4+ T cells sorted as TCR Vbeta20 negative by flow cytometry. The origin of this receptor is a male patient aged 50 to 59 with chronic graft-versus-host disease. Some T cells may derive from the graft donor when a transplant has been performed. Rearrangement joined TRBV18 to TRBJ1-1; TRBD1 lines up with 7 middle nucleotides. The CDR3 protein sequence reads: CASSPTPWTGNTEAFF. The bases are TGTGCCAGCTCACCCACACCCTGGACAGGGAACACTGAAGCTTTCTTT. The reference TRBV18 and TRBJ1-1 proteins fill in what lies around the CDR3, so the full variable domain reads NAGVMQNPRHLVRRRGQEARLRCSPMKGHSHVYWYRQLPEEGLKFMVYLQKENIIDESGMPKERFSAEFPKEGPSILRIQQVVRGDSAAYFCASSPTPWTGNTEAFFGQGTRLTVV.